The present TCR beta chain was sequenced within a study of T-cell reconstitution after alpha-beta-depleted transplantation in children. This CDR3 comprises 14 residues. It was with unique molecular identifiers that the TCRbeta library was prepared. MiXCR, applied by TCRdb to the PCR reads, yields one record per CDR3 protein. Seen here are about 270,000 distinct CDR3 sequences, about 10% observed once, and the top ten hold over 9%. The source of this sequence is a human donor who donated a stem cell graft to a child with SCID. The chain links TRBV1 to TRBJ2-3; TRBD2, as called in the table, went unchecked against the DNA. TRBV1 is recorded as a pseudogene. Source: PBMCs from the stem cell graft donor, taken from the stem cell graft. CDR3 sequence (DNA): TGCACCGGGGCGCCGGGACTAGATTTACATACGCAGTATTTT. Protein: CTGAPGLDLHTQYF.